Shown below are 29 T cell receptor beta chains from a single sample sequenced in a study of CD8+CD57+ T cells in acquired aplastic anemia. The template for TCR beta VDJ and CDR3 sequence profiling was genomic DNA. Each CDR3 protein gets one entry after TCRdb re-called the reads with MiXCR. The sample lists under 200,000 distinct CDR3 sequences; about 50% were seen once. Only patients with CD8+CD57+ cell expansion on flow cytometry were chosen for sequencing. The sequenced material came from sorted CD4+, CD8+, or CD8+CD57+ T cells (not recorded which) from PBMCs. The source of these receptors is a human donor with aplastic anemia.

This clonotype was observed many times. Here the CDR3 DNA reads TGTGCCAGCAGCGCCCCTAGCGGGAGAGGAAATGAGCAGTTCTTC. It is translated as CASSAPSGRGNEQFF. V and J are TRBV9 and TRBJ2-1; 10 bases align to TRBD2. The length of the CDR3 is 15 residues. J lost 7 bases, V lost 3 bases, and 7 bases had no gene match. CDR1 SGDLS and CDR2 YYNGEE come from the germline V gene.

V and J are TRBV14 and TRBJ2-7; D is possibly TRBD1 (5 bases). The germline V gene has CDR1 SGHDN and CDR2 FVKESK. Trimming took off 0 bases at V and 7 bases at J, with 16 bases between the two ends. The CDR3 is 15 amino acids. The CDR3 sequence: CASSQESAGLGEQYF. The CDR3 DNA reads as TGTGCCAGCAGCCAAGAATCGGCAGGGCTGGGGGAGCAGTACTTC. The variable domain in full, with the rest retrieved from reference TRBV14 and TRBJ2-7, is EAGVTQFPSHSVIEKGQTVTLRCDPISGHDNLYWYRRVMGKEIKFLLHFVKESKQDESGMPNNRFLAERTGGTYSTLKVQPAELEDSGVYFCASSQESAGLGEQYFGPGTRLTVT.

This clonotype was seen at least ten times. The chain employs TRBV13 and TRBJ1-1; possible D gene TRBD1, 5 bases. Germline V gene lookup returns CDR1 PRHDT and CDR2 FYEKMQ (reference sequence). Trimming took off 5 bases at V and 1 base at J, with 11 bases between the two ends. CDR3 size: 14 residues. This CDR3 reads CASSLMTANTEAFF. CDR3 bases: TGTGCCAGCAGCCTGATGACAGCGAACACTGAAGCTTTCTTT.

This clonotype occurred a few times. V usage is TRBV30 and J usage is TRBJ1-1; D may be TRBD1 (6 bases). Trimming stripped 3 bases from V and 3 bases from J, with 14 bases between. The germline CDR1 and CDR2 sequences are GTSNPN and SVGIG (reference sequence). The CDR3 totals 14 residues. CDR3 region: CAWRAGVGDTEAFF. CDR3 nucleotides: TGTGCCTGGAGGGCAGGGGTAGGGGACACTGAAGCTTTCTTT.

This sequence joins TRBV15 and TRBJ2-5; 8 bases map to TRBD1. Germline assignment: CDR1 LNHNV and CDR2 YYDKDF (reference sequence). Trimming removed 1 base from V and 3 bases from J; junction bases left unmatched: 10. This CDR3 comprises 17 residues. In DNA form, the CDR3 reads TGTGCCACCAGCAGAGTAGGGGGGACAGGAGAAGAAGAGACCCAGTACTTC. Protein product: CATSRVGGTGEEETQYF.

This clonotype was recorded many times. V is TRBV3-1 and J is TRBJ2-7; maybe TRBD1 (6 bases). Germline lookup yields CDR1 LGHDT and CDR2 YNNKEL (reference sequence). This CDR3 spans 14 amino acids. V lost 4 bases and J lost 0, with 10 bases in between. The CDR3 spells CASSPDSTSYEQYF. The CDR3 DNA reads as TGTGCCAGCAGCCCGGACAGTACCTCCTACGAGCAGTACTTC.

As DNA, the CDR3 is TGTGCCAGCAGCGTAGAGGGGTCAGGGAGCACCTACGAGCAGTACTTC. Translated: CASSVEGSGSTYEQYF. V is TRBV9 and J is TRBJ2-7; the D call may be TRBD1 or TRBD2 (5 bases each). Germline lookup yields CDR1 SGDLS and CDR2 YYNGEE. V shed 0 bases and J shed 2 bases, with 15 bases lying between them. CDR3 length: 16 amino acids.

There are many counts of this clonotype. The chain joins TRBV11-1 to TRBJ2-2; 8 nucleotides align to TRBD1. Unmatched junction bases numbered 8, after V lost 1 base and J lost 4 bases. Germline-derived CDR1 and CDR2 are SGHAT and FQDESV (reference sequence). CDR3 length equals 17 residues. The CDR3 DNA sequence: TGTGCCAGCAGCTTAGGCCGACAGGGGTTAGGCACCGGGGAGCTGTTTTTT. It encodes CASSLGRQGLGTGELFF.

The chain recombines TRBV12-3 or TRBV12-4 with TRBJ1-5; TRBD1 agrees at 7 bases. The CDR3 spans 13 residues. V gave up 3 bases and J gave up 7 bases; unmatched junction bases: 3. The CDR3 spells CASSLLQGQPQHF. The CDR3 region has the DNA TGTGCCAGCAGTTTGCTACAGGGGCAGCCCCAGCATTTT.

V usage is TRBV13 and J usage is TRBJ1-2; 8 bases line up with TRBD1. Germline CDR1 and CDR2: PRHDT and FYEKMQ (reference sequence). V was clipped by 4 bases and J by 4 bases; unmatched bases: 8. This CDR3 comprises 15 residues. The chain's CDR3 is CASSSTTTGAYGYTF. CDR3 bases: TGTGCCAGCAGCTCTACGACGACAGGGGCCTATGGCTACACCTTC.

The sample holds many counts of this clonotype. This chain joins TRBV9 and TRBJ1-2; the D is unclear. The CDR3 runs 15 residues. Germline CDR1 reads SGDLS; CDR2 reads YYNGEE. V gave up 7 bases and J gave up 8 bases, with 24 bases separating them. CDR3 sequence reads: CASGPASQVEKGYTF. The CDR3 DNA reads TGTGCCAGCGGGCCCGCATCTCAGGTGGAGAAGGGCTACACCTTC.

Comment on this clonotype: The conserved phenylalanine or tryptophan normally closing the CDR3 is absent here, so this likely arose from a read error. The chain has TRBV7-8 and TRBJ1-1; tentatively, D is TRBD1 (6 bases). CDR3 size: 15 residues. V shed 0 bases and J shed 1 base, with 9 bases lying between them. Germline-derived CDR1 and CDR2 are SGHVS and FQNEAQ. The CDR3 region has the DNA TGTGCCAGCAGCTTAGCTAGGACAGCGAACACTGAAGCTTTCCTT. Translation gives CASSLARTANTEAFL.

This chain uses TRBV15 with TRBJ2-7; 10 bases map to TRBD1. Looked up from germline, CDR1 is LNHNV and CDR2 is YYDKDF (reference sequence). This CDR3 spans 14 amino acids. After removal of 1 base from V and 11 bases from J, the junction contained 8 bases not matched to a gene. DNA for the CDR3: TGTGCCACCAGCAGAGCTAGGATCGGGACAGGGGAGTACTTC. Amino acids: CATSRARIGTGEYF.

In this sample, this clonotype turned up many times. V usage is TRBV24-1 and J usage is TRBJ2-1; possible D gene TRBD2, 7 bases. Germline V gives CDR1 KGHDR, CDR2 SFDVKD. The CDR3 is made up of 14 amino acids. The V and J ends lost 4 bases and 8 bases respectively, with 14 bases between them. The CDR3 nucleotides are TGTGCCACCAGTGAGGAAGGAGGGGGGGATGAGCAGTTCTTC. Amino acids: CATSEEGGGDEQFF.

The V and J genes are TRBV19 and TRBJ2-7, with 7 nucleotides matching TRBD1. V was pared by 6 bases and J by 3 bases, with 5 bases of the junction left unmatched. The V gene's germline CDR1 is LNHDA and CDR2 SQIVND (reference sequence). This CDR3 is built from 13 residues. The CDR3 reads CASSGTADYEQYF. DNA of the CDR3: TGTGCCAGTAGCGGGACAGCAGACTACGAGCAGTACTTC.

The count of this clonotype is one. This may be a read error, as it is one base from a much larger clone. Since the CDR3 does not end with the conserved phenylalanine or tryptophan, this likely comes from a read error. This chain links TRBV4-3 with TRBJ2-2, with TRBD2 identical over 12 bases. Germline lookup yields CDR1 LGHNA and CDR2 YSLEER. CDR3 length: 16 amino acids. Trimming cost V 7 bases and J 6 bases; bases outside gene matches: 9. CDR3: CASNPLAGGPAGELFS. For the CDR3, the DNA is TGCGCCAGCAACCCCCTAGCGGGAGGGCCAGCCGGGGAGCTGTTTTCT.

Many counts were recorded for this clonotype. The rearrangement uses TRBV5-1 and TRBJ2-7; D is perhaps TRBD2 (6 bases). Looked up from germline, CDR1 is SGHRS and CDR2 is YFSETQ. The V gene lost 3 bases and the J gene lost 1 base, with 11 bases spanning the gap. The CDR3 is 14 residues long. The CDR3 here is CASSSGDKSYEQYF. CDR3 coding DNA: TGCGCCAGCAGCTCGGGAGACAAGTCCTACGAGCAGTACTTC.

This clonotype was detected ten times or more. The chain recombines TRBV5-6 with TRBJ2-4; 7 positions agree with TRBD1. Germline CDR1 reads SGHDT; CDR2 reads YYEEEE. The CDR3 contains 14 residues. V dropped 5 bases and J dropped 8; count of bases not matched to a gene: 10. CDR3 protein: CASSYLTGTDIQYF. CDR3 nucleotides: TGTGCCAGCAGTTACCTGACAGGGACGGACATTCAGTACTTC. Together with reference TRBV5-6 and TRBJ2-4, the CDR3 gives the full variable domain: DAGVTQSPTHLIKTRGQQVTLRCSPKSGHDTVSWYQQALGQGPQFIFQYYEEEERQRGNFPDRFSGHQFPNYSSELNVNALLLGDSALYLCASSYLTGTDIQYFGAGTRLSVL.

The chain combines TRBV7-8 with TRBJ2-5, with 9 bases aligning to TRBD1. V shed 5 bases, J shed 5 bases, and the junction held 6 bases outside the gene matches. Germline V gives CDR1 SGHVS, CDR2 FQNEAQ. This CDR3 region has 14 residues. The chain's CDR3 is CASSRDRAGETQYF. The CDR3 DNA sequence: TGTGCCAGCAGCCGGGACAGGGCGGGGGAGACCCAGTACTTC. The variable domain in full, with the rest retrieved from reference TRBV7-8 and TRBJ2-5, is GAGVSQSPRYKVAKRGQDVALRCDPISGHVSLFWYQQALGQGPEFLTYFQNEAQLDKSGLPSDRFFAERPEGSVSTLKIQRTQQEDSAVYLCASSRDRAGETQYFGPGTRLLVL.

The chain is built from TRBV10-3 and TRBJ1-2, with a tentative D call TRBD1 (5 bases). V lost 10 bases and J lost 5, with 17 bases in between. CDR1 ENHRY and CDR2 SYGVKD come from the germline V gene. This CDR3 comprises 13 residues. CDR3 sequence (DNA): TGTGCCACCTACGCTTTCGGGGGGTATGGCTACACCTTC. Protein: CATYAFGGYGYTF.

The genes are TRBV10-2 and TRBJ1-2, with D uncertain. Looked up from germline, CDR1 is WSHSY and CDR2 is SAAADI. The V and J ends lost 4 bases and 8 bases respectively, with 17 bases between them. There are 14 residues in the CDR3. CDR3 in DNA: TGCGCCAGCAGTGTGTCCTTGGTCGAAGGCGGCTACACCTTC. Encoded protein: CASSVSLVEGGYTF.

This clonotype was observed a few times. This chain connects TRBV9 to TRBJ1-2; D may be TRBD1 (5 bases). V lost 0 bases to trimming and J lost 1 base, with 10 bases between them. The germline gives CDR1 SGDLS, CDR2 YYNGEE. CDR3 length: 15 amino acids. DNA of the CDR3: TGTGCCAGCAGCGTAGCGGGACGGATTAACTATGGCTACACCTTC. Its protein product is CASSVAGRINYGYTF.

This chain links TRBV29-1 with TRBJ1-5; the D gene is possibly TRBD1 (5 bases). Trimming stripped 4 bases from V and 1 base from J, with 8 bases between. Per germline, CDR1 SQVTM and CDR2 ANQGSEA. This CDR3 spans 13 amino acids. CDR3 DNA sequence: TGCAGCGTTGGTCGGGGCAGCAATCAGCCCCAGCATTTT. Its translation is CSVGRGSNQPQHF.

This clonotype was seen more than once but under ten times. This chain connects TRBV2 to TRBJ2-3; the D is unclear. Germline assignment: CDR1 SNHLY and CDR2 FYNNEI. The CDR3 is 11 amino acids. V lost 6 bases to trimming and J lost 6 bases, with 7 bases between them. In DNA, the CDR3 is TGTGCCAGCAGGGGCGTGGATACGCAGTATTTT. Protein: CASRGVDTQYF.

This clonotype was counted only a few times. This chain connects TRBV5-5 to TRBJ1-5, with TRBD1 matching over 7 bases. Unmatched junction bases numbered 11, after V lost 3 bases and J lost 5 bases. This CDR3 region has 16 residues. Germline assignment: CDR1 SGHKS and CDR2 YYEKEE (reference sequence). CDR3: CASSSAKRDRHQPQHF. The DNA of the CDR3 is TGTGCCAGCAGCTCCGCAAAGCGGGACAGACATCAGCCCCAGCATTTT.

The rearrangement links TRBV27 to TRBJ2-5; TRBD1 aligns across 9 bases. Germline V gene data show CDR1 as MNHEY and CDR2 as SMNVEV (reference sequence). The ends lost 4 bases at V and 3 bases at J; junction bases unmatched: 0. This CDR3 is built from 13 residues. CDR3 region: CASSWDREETQYF. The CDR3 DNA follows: TGTGCCAGCAGTTGGGACAGGGAAGAGACCCAGTACTTC.

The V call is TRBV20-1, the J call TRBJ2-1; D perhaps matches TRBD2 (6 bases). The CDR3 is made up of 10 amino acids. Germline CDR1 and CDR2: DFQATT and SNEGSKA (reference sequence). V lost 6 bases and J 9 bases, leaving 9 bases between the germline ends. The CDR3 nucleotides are TGCAGTGCACGGCGGGGTGAGCAGTTCTTC. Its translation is CSARRGEQFF.

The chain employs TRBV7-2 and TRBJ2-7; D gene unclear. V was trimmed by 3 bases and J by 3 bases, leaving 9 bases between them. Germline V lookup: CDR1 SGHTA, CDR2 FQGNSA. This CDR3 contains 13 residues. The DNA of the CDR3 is TGTGCCAGCAGCTTGGCCACGTTCTACGAGCAGTACTTC. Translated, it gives CASSLATFYEQYF.

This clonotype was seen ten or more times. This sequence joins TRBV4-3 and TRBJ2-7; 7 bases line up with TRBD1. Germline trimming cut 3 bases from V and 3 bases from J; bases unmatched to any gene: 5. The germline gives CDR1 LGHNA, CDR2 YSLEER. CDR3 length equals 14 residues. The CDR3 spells CASSQTYRGYEQYF. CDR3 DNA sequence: TGCGCCAGCAGCCAGACGTACAGGGGCTACGAGCAGTACTTC.